This passage covers 20 T cell receptor beta chains from one sample sequenced in a study of blood T cells in healthy people across ages (dated by TCRdb to between 2014 and 2016). Libraries were made using 5' RACE. This sample was sequenced with an Illumina HiSeq 2500. A second roughly 6 to 12 cycle PCR used a sample-barcoded 5' primer and a J-beta primer mix. TCRdb reran the public reads through fastp at Q25 and MiXCR, keeping productive beta chains. Identical CDR3 proteins give one entry, which carries the most common genes and DNA. Within this sample are about 720,000 distinct CDR3 sequences, with approximately 25% of them counted one time only. The ten largest clones capture 3% to 4% of the sample. These data also featured in a second study, about T cells of mothers and their children.

Sample: blood. These receptors all come from a boy aged 5-17 years in good health.

The chain links TRBV6-5 to TRBJ2-3; 12 bases match TRBD1. The CDR3 length is 15 residues. Germline CDR1 reads MNHEY; CDR2 reads SVGAGI. V gave up 3 bases and J gave up 4 bases; unmatched junction bases: 2. Here the CDR3 reads CASSYRDRGPDTQYF. The CDR3 coding sequence is TGTGCCAGCAGTTATCGGGACAGGGGGCCAGATACGCAGTATTTT.

This clonotype has only a few counts. V usage is TRBV24-1 and J usage is TRBJ2-5, with 10 bases aligning to TRBD1. Looked up from germline, CDR1 is KGHDR and CDR2 is SFDVKD. CDR3 length equals 16 residues. V lost 5 bases and J lost 5; bases outside the gene matches: 10. CDR3 sequence: CATSGRDRGVGETQYF. The CDR3 nucleotides read TGTGCCACCAGTGGCCGGGACAGGGGTGTGGGCGAGACCCAGTACTTC.

This clonotype was counted a single time. The chain joins TRBV7-9 to TRBJ2-1; no definite D call. Germline V lookup: CDR1 SEHNR, CDR2 FQNEAQ (reference sequence). CDR3 length: 14 residues. The V gene lost 5 bases and the J gene lost 5 bases, with 13 bases spanning the gap. The CDR3 here is CASSPLDQNNEQFF. As DNA, the CDR3 is TGTGCCAGCAGCCCCCTGGACCAAAACAATGAGCAGTTCTTC. Complete variable domain (other parts from reference TRBV7-9 and TRBJ2-1): DTGVSQNPRHKITKRGQNVTFRCDPISEHNRLYWYRQTLGQGPEFLTYFQNEAQLEKSRLLSDRFSAERPKGSFSTLEIQRTEQGDSAMYLCASSPLDQNNEQFFGPGTRLTVL.

The J gene is TRBJ2-7, the V gene TRBV15; D is ambiguous. The CDR3 has 16 residues. V gave up 5 bases and J gave up 2 bases, with 19 bases separating them. Germline CDR1 reads LNHNV; CDR2 reads YYDKDF (reference sequence). The DNA of the CDR3 is TGTGCCACCAGCCGTCCAATTCCGACACCCCCCTACGAGCAGTACTTC. This sequence encodes CATSRPIPTPPYEQYF.

The chain links TRBV5-6 to TRBJ1-5, with D unclear. V gave up 0 bases and J gave up 6 bases, with 13 bases separating them. In germline, CDR1 is SGHDT, CDR2 YYEEEE. The CDR3 runs 15 residues. CDR3 in DNA: TGTGCCAGCAGCTTGGGAGGGTTCCCTACTCAGCCCCAGCATTTT. This gives the protein CASSLGGFPTQPQHF.

This clonotype has more than one count but fewer than ten. The chain is built from TRBV28 and TRBJ1-2; D uncertain. Deletions cut 6 bases from V and 8 bases from J, with 16 bases between. Germline V CDR1 and CDR2: MDHEN, SYDVKM. There are 13 residues in the CDR3. CDR3 loop: CASRHTGRRGYTF. The CDR3 nucleotides read TGTGCCAGCAGGCATACGGGGAGACGAGGCTACACCTTC.

The V call is TRBV6-1, the J call TRBJ2-5; 10 bases map to TRBD2. CDR3 size: 15 residues. CDR1 and CDR2 (germline): MNHNS, SASEGT. Trimming removed 6 bases from V and 2 bases from J; junction bases left unmatched: 6. CDR3 region: CASRPSGSRQETQYF. The CDR3, as DNA: TGTGCCAGCAGACCTAGCGGGAGCCGTCAAGAGACCCAGTACTTC.

This rearrangement joins TRBV20-1 to TRBJ2-5, with 7 bases aligning to TRBD2. The ends lost 6 bases at V and 3 bases at J; junction bases unmatched: 7. Germline V gene data show CDR1 as DFQATT and CDR2 as SNEGSKA (reference sequence). The CDR3 runs to 13 residues. The CDR3 spells CSARDGTKETQYF. CDR3 DNA: TGCAGTGCACGAGATGGGACTAAAGAGACCCAGTACTTC.

This sequence joins TRBV12-3 or TRBV12-4 and TRBJ1-6; D call uncertain. Trimming cost V 6 bases and J 10 bases, with 16 bases left between them. The length of the CDR3 is 14 residues. CDR3 coding DNA: TGTGCCAGCAGCAATCTACTCCCGGAATCACCCCTCCACTTT. Amino acid sequence: CASSNLLPESPLHF.

Only a few counts were recorded for this clonotype. The rearrangement joins TRBV28 to TRBJ2-6; D possibly uses TRBD1 or TRBD2 (6 bases each). Germline V gives CDR1 MDHEN, CDR2 SYDVKM. V was cut by 4 bases and J by 0 bases, with 16 bases left in between. The length of the CDR3 is 18 residues. The CDR3 loop is CASSSGLGAGSGANVLTF. CDR3 sequence (DNA): TGTGCCAGCAGTTCGGGACTGGGGGCGGGCTCTGGGGCCAACGTCCTGACTTTC.

In this sample, this clonotype turned up a few times. V gene TRBV3-1 combines with J gene TRBJ1-6; D gene uncertain. The germline V and J ends were trimmed by 2 bases and 0 bases, with 17 bases remaining between them. The CDR3 is 19 residues long. Germline V CDR1 and CDR2: LGHDT, YNNKEL (reference sequence). The CDR3 loop is CASSQFGPPDSSYNSPLHF. The CDR3 DNA reads TGTGCCAGCAGCCAATTCGGTCCCCCGGATAGCTCCTATAATTCACCCCTCCACTTT.

This chain joins TRBV5-1 and TRBJ2-2, with TRBD1 matching over 8 bases. V was clipped by 4 bases and J by 7 bases; unmatched bases: 6. Germline V gene lookup returns CDR1 SGHRS and CDR2 YFSETQ. The CDR3 length is 14 residues. The CDR3 loop is CASSQLQGDGELFF. The CDR3 DNA reads TGCGCCAGCAGCCAATTACAGGGGGACGGGGAGCTGTTTTTT. The complete variable domain, with remaining parts taken from reference TRBV5-1 and TRBJ2-2, reads KAGVTQTPRYLIKTRGQQVTLSCSPISGHRSVSWYQQTPGQGLQFLFEYFSETQRNKGNFPGRFSGRQFSNSRSEMNVSTLELGDSALYLCASSQLQGDGELFFGEGSRLTVL.

CDR3 amino acids: CASSQSGMGRETQYF. CDR3 DNA sequence: TGTGCCAGCAGCCAATCAGGGATGGGGCGAGAGACCCAGTACTTC. The V call is TRBV3-1, the J call TRBJ2-5, with D tentatively TRBD1 (5 bases). Germline CDR1 and CDR2: LGHDT and YNNKEL (reference sequence). This CDR3 is built from 15 residues. V was trimmed by 2 bases and J by 4 bases, leaving 14 bases between them.

This clonotype was counted only a few times. The CDR3 nucleotides are TGTGCCAGCTCACCTATCAGGAGTGACCATGAAAAACTGTTTTTT. As protein: CASSPIRSDHEKLFF. The chain carries TRBV18 and TRBJ1-4; D unresolved. Germline values: CDR1 KGHSH, CDR2 LQKENI. The V end lost 3 bases, the J end lost 6 bases, and 14 bases lay between the germline ends. CDR3 length: 15 amino acids.

This rearrangement joins TRBV5-5 to TRBJ1-4; 7 positions match TRBD1. This CDR3 has 16 residues. V dropped 0 bases and J dropped 5; count of bases not matched to a gene: 7. Germline values: CDR1 SGHKS, CDR2 YYEKEE (reference sequence). This CDR3 reads CASSLDLTGYNEKLFF. CDR3 in DNA: TGTGCCAGCAGCTTGGACCTGACAGGGTACAATGAAAAACTGTTTTTT.

This clonotype was observed many times. The CDR3 DNA follows: TGTGCCAGCAGCCCGGGACAGGGTAATGAAAAACTGTTTTTT. This gives the protein CASSPGQGNEKLFF. The genes are TRBV7-9 and TRBJ1-4; 9 bases match TRBD1. The CDR3 is made up of 14 amino acids. V dropped 5 bases and J dropped 4; count of bases not matched to a gene: 2. The germline V gene encodes CDR1 SEHNR and CDR2 FQNEAQ (reference sequence).

The CDR3 here is CASSHPGRGARSYEQYF. Here the CDR3 DNA reads TGTGCCAGCAGCCATCCCGGGCGGGGGGCGCGCTCCTACGAGCAGTACTTC. This sequence joins TRBV3-1 and TRBJ2-5, with TRBD2 identical over 8 bases. The end of the DNA aligns better with TRBJ2-7, so the J call may be wrong. The CDR3 extends over 17 amino acids. The V gene's germline CDR1 is LGHDT and CDR2 YNNKEL (reference sequence).

This clonotype was counted a few times. V and J are TRBV7-2 and TRBJ1-5; a possible D gene is TRBD1 (5 bases). CDR3 length equals 16 residues. Trimming stripped 1 base from V and 6 bases from J, with 16 bases between. The V gene's germline CDR1 is SGHTA and CDR2 FQGNSA. This chain's CDR3 is CASSLDKTQGGQPQHF. As DNA, the CDR3 is TGTGCCAGCAGCTTAGATAAAACTCAGGGAGGTCAGCCCCAGCATTTT.

The chain employs TRBV7-8 and TRBJ2-1; possible D gene TRBD2, 6 bases. Trimming left V 2 bases short and J 8 bases short, with 19 bases between. CDR3 length: 16 amino acids. Germline loops: CDR1 SGHVS, CDR2 FQNEAQ. The CDR3 sequence: CASSLLARYTVDEQFF. In nucleotides, the CDR3 is TGTGCCAGCAGCTTACTAGCGCGGTATACGGTGGATGAGCAGTTCTTC.

The V call is TRBV20-1, the J call TRBJ2-6, with TRBD1 matching over 7 bases. Trimming cost V 4 bases and J 3 bases; bases outside gene matches: 3. Per germline, CDR1 DFQATT and CDR2 SNEGSKA (reference sequence). The CDR3 totals 14 residues. DNA of the CDR3: TGCAGTGCTAAGACAGGGCTTGGGGCCAACGTCCTGACTTTC. Amino acids: CSAKTGLGANVLTF.